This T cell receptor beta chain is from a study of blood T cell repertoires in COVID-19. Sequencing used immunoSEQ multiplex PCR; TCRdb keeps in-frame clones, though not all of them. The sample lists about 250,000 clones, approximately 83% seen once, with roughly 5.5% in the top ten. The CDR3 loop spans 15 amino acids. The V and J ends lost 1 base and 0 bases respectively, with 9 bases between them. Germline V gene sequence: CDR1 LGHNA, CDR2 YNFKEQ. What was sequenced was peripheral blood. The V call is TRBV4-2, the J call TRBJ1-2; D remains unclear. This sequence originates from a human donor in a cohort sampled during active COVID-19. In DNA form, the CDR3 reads TGTGCCAGCAGCCAAGGACGGGAAGCTAACTATGGCTACACCTTC. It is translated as CASSQGREANYGYTF.